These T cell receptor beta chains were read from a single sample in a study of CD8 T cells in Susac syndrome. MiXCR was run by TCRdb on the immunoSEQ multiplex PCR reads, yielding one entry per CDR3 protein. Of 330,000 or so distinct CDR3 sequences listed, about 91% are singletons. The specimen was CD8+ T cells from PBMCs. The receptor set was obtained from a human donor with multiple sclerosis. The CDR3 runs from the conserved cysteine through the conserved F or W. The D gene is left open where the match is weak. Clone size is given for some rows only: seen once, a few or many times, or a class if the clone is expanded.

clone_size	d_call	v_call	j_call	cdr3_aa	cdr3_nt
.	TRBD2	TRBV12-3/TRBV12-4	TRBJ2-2	CASSFLAGGVGELFF	TGTGCCAGCAGTTTCCTAGCGGGGGGGGTCGGGGAGCTGTTTTTT
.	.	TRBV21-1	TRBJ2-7	CASSKDDRRQEGDEQYF	TGTGCCAGCAGCAAAGACGATAGGAGACAGGAGGGGGACGAGCAGTACTTC
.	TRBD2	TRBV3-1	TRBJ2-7	CASSQVAGIYEQYF	TGTGCCAGCAGCCAAGTAGCGGGAATCTACGAGCAGTACTTC
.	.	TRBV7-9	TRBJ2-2	CASSARLDASRAFF	TGTGCCAGCAGCGCCCGCCTGGACGCCTCGCGGGCGTTTTTT
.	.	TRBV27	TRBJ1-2	CASSPHGASSDYGYTF	TGTGCCAGCAGTCCCCACGGGGCCAGTTCTGACTATGGCTACACCTTC
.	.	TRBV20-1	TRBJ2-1	CSAPSGSRFEQFF	TGCAGTGCCCCCAGCGGCAGCAGGTTCGAGCAGTTCTTC
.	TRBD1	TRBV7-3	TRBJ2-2	CASSLETGPTGELFF	TGTGCCAGCAGCTTAGAGACAGGGCCGACCGGGGAGCTGTTTTTT
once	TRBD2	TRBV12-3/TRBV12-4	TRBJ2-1	CASSSSLAGGFREQFF	TGTGCCAGCAGTTCCTCTCTAGCGGGAGGGTTCCGGGAGCAGTTCTTC
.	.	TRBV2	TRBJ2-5	CASSESRAQETQYF	TGTGCCAGCAGTGAATCCAGGGCCCAAGAGACCCAGTACTTC
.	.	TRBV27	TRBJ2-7	CASSSRSGGGEQYF	TGTGCCAGCAGTTCCCGATCGGGGGGCGGCGAGCAGTACTTC
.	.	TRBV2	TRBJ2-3	CASSVRQGPSDTQYF	TGTGCCAGCAGTGTGAGACAAGGTCCCTCCGATACGCAGTATTTT